This TCR beta chain was identified in a study of blood T cells in healthy people across ages. V was cut by 2 bases and J by 2 bases, with 10 bases left in between. CDR1 and CDR2 (germline): SGHTS, YDEGEE. The CDR3 length is 15 residues. A J-beta primer mix and a sample-barcoded 5' primer were used in a second PCR of roughly 7 to 12 cycles. MiXCR was run by TCRdb on the 5' RACE reads, yielding one entry per CDR3 protein. The sample shows about 640,000 distinct CDR3 sequences, about 30% of them seen only once. The clonotype comes from a woman aged 80 or over in good health. The sequencing input was blood. This rearrangement joins TRBV5-8 to TRBJ2-2; D unclear. Here the CDR3 reads CASSFPIPNTGELFF. The CDR3, as DNA: TGTGCCAGCAGCTTCCCTATTCCTAACACCGGGGAGCTGTTTTTT. The full variable domain, with the rest looked up from reference TRBV5-8 and TRBJ2-2, is EAGVTQSPTHLIKTRGQQATLRCSPISGHTSVYWYQQALGLGLQFLLWYDEGEERNRGNFPPRFSGRQFPNYSSELNVNALELEDSALYLCASSFPIPNTGELFFGEGSRLTVL.